Described below is a single TCR beta chain sequence and its context. Its antigen is currently unknown. The data stem from a study of shared clonotypes between healthy human individuals. V was trimmed by 1 base and J by 1 base, leaving 10 bases between them. This CDR3 region has 15 residues. Germline V gives CDR1 SGDLS, CDR2 YYNGEE. CD45RO-negative CD8 cells positively selected for CCR7 made up the naive population, which excluded terminally differentiated effector memory CD45RA+ cells. Donors included only healthy HIV-negative adults lacking recent acute infections or vaccinations. Whole-study findings and limits: Naive subsets generally exceeded memory subsets in estimated richness.

Sequenced by immunoSEQ multiplex PCR; TCRdb stores in-frame clones only, minus some. The table lists around 650,000 clones, around 96% of them singletons. The chain combines TRBV9 with TRBJ2-3; D may correspond to TRBD1 or TRBD2 (6 bases each). Sequencing was performed on naive CD8+ T cells sorted from blood. The clonotype originates from a woman younger than 45 in good health. The DNA of the CDR3 is TGTGCCAGCAGCGTAAGGGGGGAAGGCACAGATACGCAGTATTTT. This codes for CASSVRGEGTDTQYF.